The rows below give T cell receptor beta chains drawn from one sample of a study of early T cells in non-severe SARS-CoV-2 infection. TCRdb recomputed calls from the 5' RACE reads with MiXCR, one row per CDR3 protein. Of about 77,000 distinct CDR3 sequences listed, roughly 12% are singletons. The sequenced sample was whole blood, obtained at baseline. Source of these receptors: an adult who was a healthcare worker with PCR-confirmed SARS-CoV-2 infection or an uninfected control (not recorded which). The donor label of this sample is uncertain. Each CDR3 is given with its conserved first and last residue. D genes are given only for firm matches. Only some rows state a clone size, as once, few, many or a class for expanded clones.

cdr3_nt: TGTGCCAGCAGTTTATACGACGAGCAGTACTTC
cdr3_aa: CASSLYDEQYF
clone_size: few
v_call: TRBV12-3/TRBV12-4
d_call: -
j_call: TRBJ2-7

cdr3_nt: TGTGCCAGCTCACCAGGGAGAGCCGGCTATGGCTACACCTTC
cdr3_aa: CASSPGRAGYGYTF
clone_size: few
v_call: TRBV18
d_call: -
j_call: TRBJ1-2

cdr3_nt: TGTGCCAGCAGCTTAGTCTGGGGTAATTCACCCCTCCACTTT
cdr3_aa: CASSLVWGNSPLHF
clone_size: many
v_call: TRBV7-2
d_call: -
j_call: TRBJ1-6

cdr3_nt: TGTGCCAGCAGCCAAGATCCGGACAGGGCCTACGAGCAGTACTTC
cdr3_aa: CASSQDPDRAYEQYF
clone_size: -
v_call: TRBV11-3
d_call: TRBD1
j_call: TRBJ2-7

cdr3_nt: TGCAGTGCTAGAGGGTTTAGCGACCATGAGCAGTTCTTC
cdr3_aa: CSARGFSDHEQFF
clone_size: -
v_call: TRBV20-1
d_call: -
j_call: TRBJ2-1

cdr3_nt: TGTGCCAGCAGCTATACACAGAGGGACACTGAAGCTTTCTTT
cdr3_aa: CASSYTQRDTEAFF
clone_size: -
v_call: TRBV11-2
d_call: -
j_call: TRBJ1-1

cdr3_nt: TGTGCCAGCAGCTTGGCCGTCAGGGTTTATGAAGCTTTCTTT
cdr3_aa: CASSLAVRVYEAFF
clone_size: -
v_call: TRBV5-5
d_call: -
j_call: TRBJ1-1

cdr3_nt: TGTGCCAGCAGCTTAGGGTTGGCTTCGGAGCAGTTCTTC
cdr3_aa: CASSLGLASEQFF
clone_size: -
v_call: TRBV11-3
d_call: -
j_call: TRBJ2-1

cdr3_nt: TGTGCCAGCTCACCAGACAGGACGAACACCGGGGAGCTGTTTTTT
cdr3_aa: CASSPDRTNTGELFF
clone_size: few
v_call: TRBV18
d_call: -
j_call: TRBJ2-2

cdr3_nt: TGTGCCAGCAGCTTGTCCCGGGACACCTACGAGCAGTACTTC
cdr3_aa: CASSLSRDTYEQYF
clone_size: -
v_call: TRBV7-2
d_call: -
j_call: TRBJ2-7

cdr3_nt: TGTGCCAGCTCGGACCTGCCGGGGAATTCACCCCTCCACTTT
cdr3_aa: CASSDLPGNSPLHF
clone_size: few
v_call: TRBV18
d_call: -
j_call: TRBJ1-6

cdr3_nt: TGTGCCAGCAGCTCAACCCCGAAACTGCCGGGACAGGAAAATAGCAATCAGCCCCAGCATTTT
cdr3_aa: CASSSTPKLPGQENSNQPQHF
clone_size: -
v_call: TRBV7-3
d_call: TRBD1
j_call: TRBJ1-5

cdr3_nt: TGTGCCAGTAGGCCTTGGGGGGGACCGAACACCGGGGAGCTGTTTTTT
cdr3_aa: CASRPWGGPNTGELFF
clone_size: -
v_call: TRBV19
d_call: TRBD2
j_call: TRBJ2-2

cdr3_nt: TGTGCCAGCAGTTTAAATCCTTGGACTAGCGAGAGCTCCTACAATGAGCAGTTCTTC
cdr3_aa: CASSLNPWTSESSYNEQFF
clone_size: -
v_call: TRBV12-3/TRBV12-4
d_call: TRBD2
j_call: TRBJ2-1

cdr3_nt: TGTGCCAGCTCACCATGGGGACAGATAGAATCCGAGCAGTACTTC
cdr3_aa: CASSPWGQIESEQYF
clone_size: many
v_call: TRBV18
d_call: TRBD1
j_call: TRBJ2-7

cdr3_nt: TGCAGTGCTGGGGCCTTGAACACTGAAGCTTTCTTT
cdr3_aa: CSAGALNTEAFF
clone_size: few
v_call: TRBV20-1
d_call: -
j_call: TRBJ1-1

cdr3_nt: TGTGCCACCAGCACTCCCGGGACAGACCAGTTCTTC
cdr3_aa: CATSTPGTDQFF
clone_size: many
v_call: TRBV15
d_call: TRBD1
j_call: TRBJ2-1

cdr3_nt: TGTGCCAGCCACACCGGGACAGGGGGTTCCTATGGCTACACCTTC
cdr3_aa: CASHTGTGGSYGYTF
clone_size: -
v_call: TRBV25-1
d_call: TRBD1
j_call: TRBJ1-2

cdr3_nt: TGTGCCAGCGGGCCCGGGACAGCCACAGATACGCAGTATTTT
cdr3_aa: CASGPGTATDTQYF
clone_size: few
v_call: TRBV9
d_call: TRBD1
j_call: TRBJ2-3

cdr3_nt: TGTGCTAGTGGTTCTCGGGGGTGGTACGTCCCGTATCAGCCCCAGCATTTT
cdr3_aa: CASGSRGWYVPYQPQHF
clone_size: few
v_call: TRBV12-5
d_call: -
j_call: TRBJ1-5

cdr3_nt: TGTGCCAGCAGCCTTGGACTAGCGGGGGGCCGCTCCGAGCAGTTCTTC
cdr3_aa: CASSLGLAGGRSEQFF
clone_size: few
v_call: TRBV7-3
d_call: TRBD2
j_call: TRBJ2-1